The 32 T cell receptor beta chains given below trace back to one sample, sequenced in a study of cytomegalovirus exposure and HLA in healthy donors. This table comes from immunoSEQ multiplex PCR, and its TCRdb copy is limited to in-frame clones, with some not included. This sample has tens of thousands of clones, with 96% found just once. Sequenced material: PBMCs. These receptors were taken from a woman aged 18-29 years in good health and CMV-seropositive.

The J gene is TRBJ2-1, the V gene TRBV11-2; D is ambiguous. V lost 0 bases, J lost 0 bases, and 6 bases lay in between. Germline CDR1 SGHAT, CDR2 FQNNGV. CDR3 length equals 15 residues. CDR3 nucleotide sequence: TGTGCCAGCAGCTTAGAGTTATACTCCTACAATGAGCAGTTCTTC. Translation gives CASSLELYSYNEQFF.

This chain connects TRBV4-2 to TRBJ2-1, with 9 positions matching TRBD2. Germline V gene sequence: CDR1 LGHNA, CDR2 YNFKEQ. This CDR3 spans 16 amino acids. V lost 0 bases and J lost 8; bases outside the gene matches: 8. CDR3 in DNA: TGTGCCAGCAGCCAAGATCTATGGACTAGCGAGTATGAGCAGTTCTTC. It codes for CASSQDLWTSEYEQFF.

The V call is TRBV5-5, the J call TRBJ2-2; TRBD2 matches 8 bases. The CDR3 is made up of 16 amino acids. Germline V CDR1 and CDR2: SGHKS, YYEKEE (reference sequence). V shed 1 base, J shed 7 bases, and the junction held 9 bases outside the gene matches. In nucleotides, the CDR3 is TGTGCCAGCAGCTTGAGGTTGCGGGAGGTAGTCGGGGAGCTGTTTTTT. Protein sequence: CASSLRLREVVGELFF. The entire variable domain, with the rest obtained from reference TRBV5-5 and TRBJ2-2, is as follows: DAGVTQSPTHLIKTRGQQVTLRCSPISGHKSVSWYQQVLGQGPQFIFQYYEKEERGRGNFPDRFSARQFPNYSSELNVNALLLGDSALYLCASSLRLREVVGELFFGEGSRLTVL.

The chain couples TRBV19 to TRBJ2-7; 10 nucleotides agree with TRBD1. V was pared by 10 bases and J by 4 bases, with 13 bases of the junction left unmatched. CDR3 size: 15 residues. The germline V gene has CDR1 LNHDA and CDR2 SQIVND (reference sequence). CDR3 sequence (DNA): TGTGCCACGACCCCAGGGACAGGGGCTAGTTACGAGCAGTACTTC. It codes for CATTPGTGASYEQYF.

This chain joins TRBV4-1 and TRBJ1-5; D gene uncertain. The CDR3 consists of 17 residues. Germline V gene data show CDR1 as MGHRA and CDR2 as YSYEKL. The V end was cut by 4 bases, the J end by 1 base, with 17 bases between. CDR3 protein: CASSLLPDFLSNQPQHF. The CDR3 DNA is TGCGCCAGCAGCCTCCTACCCGATTTCCTAAGCAATCAGCCCCAGCATTTT.

Written as DNA, the CDR3 is TGTGCCAGTAGTATAATCACGACTAGCGGCAATGAGCAGTTCTTC. Its protein is CASSIITTSGNEQFF. V usage is TRBV19 and J usage is TRBJ2-1, with 9 bases aligning to TRBD2. The CDR3 is 15 amino acids. In germline, CDR1 is LNHDA, CDR2 SQIVND (reference sequence). V shed 2 bases and J 6 bases; nucleotides not matched to a gene: 5. Complete variable domain (other parts from reference TRBV19 and TRBJ2-1): DGGITQSPKYLFRKEGQNVTLSCEQNLNHDAMYWYRQDPGQGLRLIYYSQIVNDFQKGDIAEGYSVSREKKESFPLTVTSAQKNPTAFYLCASSIITTSGNEQFFGPGTRLTVL.

The genes are TRBV27 and TRBJ2-7; 7 nucleotides align to TRBD2. Germline assignment: CDR1 MNHEY and CDR2 SMNVEV (reference sequence). Trimming at V came to 6 bases and at J to 1 base, leaving 3 bases not matched to a gene. The length of the CDR3 is 13 residues. CDR3 region: CASRGRGSYEQYF. Here the CDR3 DNA reads TGTGCCAGCAGGGGGCGGGGGTCCTACGAGCAGTACTTC.

The rearrangement links TRBV5-1 to TRBJ2-7; D is perhaps TRBD1 (6 bases). Germline V gives CDR1 SGHRS, CDR2 YFSETQ. CDR3 size: 14 residues. V lost 0 bases and J lost 4, with 11 bases in between. The CDR3 is CASSLAVQGYEQYF. In nucleotides, the CDR3 is TGCGCCAGCAGCTTGGCAGTGCAGGGGTACGAGCAGTACTTC.

This clone was recorded once. The chain couples TRBV7-9 to TRBJ2-7; a possible D gene is TRBD2 (5 bases). CDR3 size: 14 residues. CDR1 and CDR2 (germline): SEHNR, FQNEAQ (reference sequence). The V gene lost 2 bases and the J gene lost 3 bases, with 11 bases spanning the gap. CDR3 residues: CASSLMDSDYEQYF. CDR3 nucleotide sequence: TGTGCCAGCAGCTTAATGGACTCCGACTACGAGCAGTACTTC.

The V and J genes are TRBV5-1 and TRBJ2-1; TRBD2 agrees at 8 bases. The CDR3 contains 14 residues. The V gene's germline CDR1 is SGHRS and CDR2 YFSETQ. J was trimmed by 10 bases and V by 1 base; bases with no gene match: 7. The CDR3 loop is CASSLTAGGGEQFF. Here the CDR3 DNA reads TGCGCCAGCAGCTTGACGGCGGGAGGAGGAGAGCAGTTCTTC.

In nucleotides, the CDR3 is TGCGCCAGCAGCCCACAGGGGGCTACTTCTGGAAACACCATATATTTT. It encodes CASSPQGATSGNTIYF. The V gene is TRBV5-1, the J gene TRBJ1-3; TRBD1 matches 9 bases. This CDR3 spans 16 amino acids. CDR1 SGHRS and CDR2 YFSETQ come from the germline V gene. V was pared by 4 bases and J by 1 base, with 6 bases of the junction left unmatched.

The chain is built from TRBV6-5 and TRBJ2-7; D is possibly TRBD1 (6 bases). Germline assignment: CDR1 MNHEY and CDR2 SVGAGI. This CDR3 comprises 15 residues. The V gene lost 4 bases and the J gene lost 2 bases, with 15 bases spanning the gap. The chain's CDR3 is CASSSVGRGPYEQYF. DNA of the CDR3: TGTGCCAGCAGTTCTGTAGGCAGGGGCCCCTACGAGCAGTACTTC.

The rearrangement links TRBV9 to TRBJ2-5; 13 bases are shared with TRBD2. The J segment lost 5 bases and the V segment lost 2 bases, leaving 9 bases of the junction unmatched. The length of the CDR3 is 17 residues. Germline lookup yields CDR1 SGDLS and CDR2 YYNGEE. CDR3 in amino acids: CASSVTGLAGVGETQYF. In DNA, the CDR3 is TGTGCCAGCAGCGTTACCGGACTAGCGGGAGTTGGGGAGACCCAGTACTTC.

The chain couples TRBV4-1 to TRBJ2-1; perhaps TRBD2 as D (6 bases). Germline CDR1 reads MGHRA; CDR2 reads YSYEKL. The V and J ends lost 4 bases and 3 bases respectively, with 16 bases between them. This CDR3 contains 16 residues. As DNA, the CDR3 is TGCGCCAGCAGCCCCCCGGGAACTAGCCGCTACAATGAGCAGTTCTTC. It codes for CASSPPGTSRYNEQFF.

The DNA for the CDR3 is TGCGCCAGCTCATCTGAGGGAGTAAACACAGATACGCAGTATTTT. Protein: CASSSEGVNTDTQYF. The V call is TRBV5-1, the J call TRBJ2-3; possible D gene TRBD2, 5 bases. Between the trimmed V and J ends, which lost 7 bases and 2 bases, there was a span of 17 bases. CDR3 size: 15 residues. Germline CDR1 and CDR2: SGHRS and YFSETQ.

The chain carries TRBV18 and TRBJ1-1; 10 nucleotides match TRBD1. The germline CDR1 and CDR2 sequences are KGHSH and LQKENI. This CDR3 has 15 amino acids. V lost 3 bases, J lost 6 bases, and 7 bases stayed unmatched. As DNA, the CDR3 is TGTGCCAGCTCACCTCCGCGGACAGGGGGTCCTGAAGCTTTCTTT. This translates into CASSPPRTGGPEAFF.

The rearrangement joins TRBV11-1 to TRBJ2-7; tentatively, D is TRBD1 (6 bases). The CDR3 loop spans 12 amino acids. CDR1 SGHAT and CDR2 FQDESV come from the germline V gene (reference sequence). V was trimmed by 5 bases and J by 6 bases, leaving 11 bases between them. CDR3: CASSPTGSEQYF. The CDR3 region has the DNA TGTGCCAGCAGCCCAACAGGGTCCGAGCAGTACTTC.

This chain connects TRBV18 to TRBJ2-3; the match to TRBD1 covers 10 bases. Germline V lookup: CDR1 KGHSH, CDR2 LQKENI. This CDR3 is 16 amino acids long. The J segment lost 4 bases and the V segment lost 4 bases, leaving 8 bases of the junction unmatched. CDR3 amino acids: CASSQEKGQGPDTQYF. The CDR3 coding sequence is TGTGCCAGCTCACAGGAGAAGGGACAGGGGCCAGATACGCAGTATTTT.

The rearrangement links TRBV6-1 to TRBJ2-2, with 10 bases identical to TRBD1. The V gene end was trimmed by 4 bases and the J gene end by 5 bases; junction bases not matched to a gene: 10. CDR3 length equals 17 residues. Germline V gene sequence: CDR1 MNHNS, CDR2 SASEGT. The DNA of the CDR3 is TGTGCCAGCAGTGCGCGTGCCGGGGACAGGGGAACCGGGGAGCTGTTTTTT. Protein sequence: CASSARAGDRGTGELFF.

The chain links TRBV6-5 to TRBJ1-4; 9 positions match TRBD1. V lost 2 bases and J lost 7; bases outside the gene matches: 5. The CDR3 covers 15 residues. Germline CDR1 MNHEY, CDR2 SVGAGI. Here the CDR3 DNA reads TGTGCCAGCAGTTACGGGACAGGGAGAGTTGAAAAACTGTTTTTT. This gives the protein CASSYGTGRVEKLFF.

The genes are TRBV9 and TRBJ2-3; 9 nucleotides match TRBD1. Trimming cost V 3 bases and J 4 bases; bases outside gene matches: 6. Per the germline V gene, CDR1 is SGDLS and CDR2 is YYNGEE. This CDR3 is built from 15 residues. The CDR3 sequence: CASSERTGASDTQYF. In DNA form, the CDR3 reads TGTGCCAGCAGCGAAAGGACAGGGGCGTCAGATACGCAGTATTTT.

This sequence joins TRBV29-1 and TRBJ2-2; 9 nucleotides align to TRBD2. Trimming took 4 bases from V and 6 from J; bases not matched to a gene: 9. The CDR3 totals 15 residues. Germline V gene data show CDR1 as SQVTM and CDR2 as ANQGSEA. CDR3 loop: CSVVEGGGRAGELFF. The CDR3 coding sequence is TGCAGCGTTGTTGAAGGGGGCGGGAGGGCCGGGGAGCTGTTTTTT.

CDR3 DNA: TGTGCCAGCAGCGCACTAGCGGGAGAGTCCTACGAGCAGTACTTC. Encoded protein: CASSALAGESYEQYF. The chain joins TRBV11-2 to TRBJ2-7, with 11 bases matching TRBD2. This CDR3 region has 15 residues. J was trimmed by 1 base and V by 5 bases; bases with no gene match: 4. CDR1 is SGHAT and CDR2 is FQNNGV in the germline V gene.

The DNA of the CDR3 is TGTGCCAGCAGCGTTGGAAGCGGATTCCAAGAGACCCAGTACTTC. This codes for CASSVGSGFQETQYF. The chain links TRBV9 to TRBJ2-5, with D possibly matching TRBD2 (5 bases). The CDR3 loop spans 15 amino acids. Trimming left V 2 bases short and J 1 base short, with 12 bases between. Germline lookup yields CDR1 SGDLS and CDR2 YYNGEE.

This sequence joins TRBV29-1 and TRBJ1-2; 8 bases map to TRBD1. Unmatched junction bases numbered 10, after V lost 7 bases and J lost 6 bases. The CDR3 has 13 residues. Germline CDR1 and CDR2: SQVTM and ANQGSEA. CDR3: CSAPTGARDGYTF. The CDR3 region has the DNA TGCAGCGCCCCGACAGGGGCGAGGGATGGCTACACCTTC. The whole variable domain, filled in from reference TRBV29-1 and TRBJ1-2, reads SAVISQKPSRDICQRGTSLTIQCQVDSQVTMMFWYRQQPGQSLTLIATANQGSEATYESGFVIDKFPISRPNLTFSTLTVSNMSPEDSSIYLCSAPTGARDGYTFGSGTRLTVV.

The chain links TRBV5-4 to TRBJ1-2, with 8 bases aligning to TRBD1. From germline, CDR1 is SGHNT and CDR2 YYREEE (reference sequence). CDR3 length: 13 residues. V shed 9 bases and J 5 bases; nucleotides not matched to a gene: 9. The CDR3 loop reads CATAGGDGYGYTF. The CDR3 nucleotides read TGTGCCACCGCAGGGGGCGATGGATATGGCTACACCTTC.

The chain recombines TRBV14 with TRBJ2-5; 13 bases match TRBD2. Germline CDR1 is SGHDN and CDR2 is FVKESK. The CDR3 loop spans 22 amino acids. V lost 4 bases and J lost 4; bases outside the gene matches: 24. The CDR3 DNA sequence: TGTGCCAGCAGCCCCCCGGTCGAACCCGGGACTAGCGGGACTCCGTTGGGAGAGACCCAGTACTTC. Protein: CASSPPVEPGTSGTPLGETQYF.

The chain carries TRBV6-6 and TRBJ2-5; D not resolved. Trimming took 1 base from V and 3 from J, leaving 9 bases between them. Germline V lookup: CDR1 MNHNY, CDR2 SVGAGI (reference sequence). This CDR3 is built from 14 residues. Here the CDR3 reads CASSYLQTKETQYF. DNA of the CDR3: TGTGCCAGCAGTTACTTACAGACCAAAGAGACCCAGTACTTC.

This clone was observed a single time. The J gene is TRBJ1-1, the V gene TRBV9; TRBD1 aligns across 7 bases. The germline gives CDR1 SGDLS, CDR2 YYNGEE. There are 14 residues in the CDR3. With 0 bases clipped from V and 4 bases from J, the junction kept 3 bases outside the gene matches. The CDR3 region has the DNA TGTGCCAGCAGCGTAGGAGGGGGCGGCACTGAAGCTTTCTTT. Amino acids: CASSVGGGGTEAFF.

The chain is built from TRBV7-3 and TRBJ2-1; tentative D call: TRBD2 (6 bases). Between the trimmed V and J ends, which lost 2 bases and 2 bases, there was a span of 10 bases. CDR3 length: 15 amino acids. In germline, CDR1 is SGHTA, CDR2 FQGTGA. The CDR3 sequence: CASSLRGGPYNEQFF. CDR3 in DNA: TGTGCCAGCAGCTTACGGGGAGGTCCCTACAATGAGCAGTTCTTC.

The chain has TRBV14 and TRBJ1-4, with a weak D call TRBD1 (5 bases). The V gene's germline CDR1 is SGHDN and CDR2 FVKESK. V lost 1 base and J 7 bases, leaving 16 bases between the germline ends. CDR3 size: 16 residues. The CDR3 nucleotides are TGTGCCAGCAGCCAAGCGGGGCGGGGAAGGGGTGAAAAACTGTTTTTT. Encoded protein: CASSQAGRGRGEKLFF.

CDR3 sequence reads: CASRHRVDTQYF. CDR3 sequence (DNA): TGTGCCAGCAGACACAGGGTAGATACGCAGTATTTT. V usage is TRBV27 and J usage is TRBJ2-3; perhaps TRBD1 as D (6 bases). Germline V gene data show CDR1 as MNHEY and CDR2 as SMNVEV (reference sequence). V lost 6 bases to trimming and J lost 5 bases, with 9 bases between them. The CDR3 runs to 12 residues.